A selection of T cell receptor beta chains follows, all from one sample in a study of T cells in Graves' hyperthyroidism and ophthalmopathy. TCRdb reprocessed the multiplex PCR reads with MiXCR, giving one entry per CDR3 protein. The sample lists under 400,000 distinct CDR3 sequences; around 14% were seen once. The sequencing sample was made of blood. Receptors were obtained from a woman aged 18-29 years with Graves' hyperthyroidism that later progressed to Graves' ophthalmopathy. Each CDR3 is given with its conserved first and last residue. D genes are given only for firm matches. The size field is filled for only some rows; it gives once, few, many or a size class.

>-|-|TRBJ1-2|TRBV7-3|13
TGTGCCAGCAGCTTAGATCCAGGTGTTGGCTACACCTTC
CASSLDPGVGYTF
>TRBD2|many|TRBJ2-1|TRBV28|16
TGTGCCAGCAGCGATACCGGGACTAGGCAACTCAATGAGCAGTTCTTC
CASSDTGTRQLNEQFF
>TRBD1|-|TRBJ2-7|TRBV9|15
TGTGCCAGCAGCGTAGAGACAGGGGACGTCTACGAGCAGTACTTC
CASSVETGDVYEQYF
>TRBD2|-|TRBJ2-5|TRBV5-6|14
TGTGCCAGCGGGGCAGCAACGGGAGGGGAGACCCAGTACTTC
CASGAATGGETQYF
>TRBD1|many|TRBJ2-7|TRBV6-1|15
TGTGCCAGCAGGGGACAGGCGATACCCTCCTACGAGCAGTACTTC
CASRGQAIPSYEQYF
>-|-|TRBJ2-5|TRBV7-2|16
TGTGCCAGCAGTGAACGGTACAGGGAAGTAATGGAGACCCAGTACTTC
CASSERYREVMETQYF
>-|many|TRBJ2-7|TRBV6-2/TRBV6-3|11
TGTGCCAGTCTCTCTTCCTACGAGCAGTACTTC
CASLSSYEQYF
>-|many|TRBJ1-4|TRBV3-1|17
TGTGCCAGCAGCCACCACCGACAGGCACTAACTAATGAAAAACTGTTTTTT
CASSHHRQALTNEKLFF
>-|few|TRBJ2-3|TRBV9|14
TGTGCCAGCAGCGTAAGTCCAGGGAGCGATACGCAGTATTTT
CASSVSPGSDTQYF
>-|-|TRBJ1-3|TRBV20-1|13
TGCAGTGCTCTACAGGGTGCTGGAAACACCATATATTTT
CSALQGAGNTIYF
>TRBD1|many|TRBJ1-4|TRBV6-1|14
TGTGCCAGCAGTCCCGACAGGGGCAATGAAAAACTGTTTTTT
CASSPDRGNEKLFF
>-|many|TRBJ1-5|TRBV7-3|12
TGTGCCATCAGGGGCCCCAATCAGCCCCAGCATTTT
CAIRGPNQPQHF
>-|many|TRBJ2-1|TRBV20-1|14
TGCAGTGCTAGTGAAACTAGAGGACTCAATGAGCAGTTCTTC
CSASETRGLNEQFF
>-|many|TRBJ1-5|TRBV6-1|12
TGTGCCAGCACGACAGGTAATCAGCCCCAGCATTTT
CASTTGNQPQHF
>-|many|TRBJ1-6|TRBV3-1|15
TGTGCCAGCAGCCAATTAGTGACAGAGAATTCACCCCTCCACTTT
CASSQLVTENSPLHF
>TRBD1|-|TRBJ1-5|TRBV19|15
TGTGCCAGTAGTATACGACAGGGAGGTTTTCAGCCCCAGCATTTT
CASSIRQGGFQPQHF
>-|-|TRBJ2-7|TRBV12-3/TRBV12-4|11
TGTGCCAGCAGTCCCGACTTCGAGCAGTACTTC
CASSPDFEQYF
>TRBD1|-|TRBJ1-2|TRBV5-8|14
TGTGCCAGCAGCTTGGAACAGGGGAGCTATGGCTACACCTTC
CASSLEQGSYGYTF
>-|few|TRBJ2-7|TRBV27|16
TGTGCCACCTACCCGGGGGCTAGCAGGGTCTCCTACGAGCAGTACTTC
CATYPGASRVSYEQYF
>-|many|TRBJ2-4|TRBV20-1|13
TGCAGTGCTATAGACAGACACAAAAACATTCAGTACTTC
CSAIDRHKNIQYF
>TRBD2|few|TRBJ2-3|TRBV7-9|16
TGTGCCAGCAGCCCAGCACTAGCGGGAGGGGGAGATACGCAGTATTTT
CASSPALAGGGDTQYF
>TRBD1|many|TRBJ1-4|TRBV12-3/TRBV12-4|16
TGTGCCAGCAGTTTGAGCCGGACAGGGCTGGGGGAAAAACTGTTTTTT
CASSLSRTGLGEKLFF
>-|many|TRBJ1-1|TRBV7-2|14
TGTGCCAGCAGCTTAGGGGTGGGGAACACTGAAGCTTTCTTT
CASSLGVGNTEAFF
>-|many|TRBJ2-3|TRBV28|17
TGTGCCAGCAGTTTAGGCCGGGTAGGGGCGTGGGCAGATACGCAGTATTTT
CASSLGRVGAWADTQYF
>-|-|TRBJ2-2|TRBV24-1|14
TGTGCCACCAGTGATGGGCTAGACCTCGGGGAGCTGTTTTTT
CATSDGLDLGELFF
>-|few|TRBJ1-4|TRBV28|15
TGTGCCACTGGTTCCCCAGTAGCAACTAATGAAAAACTGTTTTTT
CATGSPVATNEKLFF
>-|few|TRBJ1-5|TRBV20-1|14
TGCAGTGCTAGAGACACAGTCTCCAATCAGCCCCAGCATTTT
CSARDTVSNQPQHF
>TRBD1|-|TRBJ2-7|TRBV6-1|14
TGTGCCAGCGCGGGACAGGTCCCGCCCTACGAGCAGTACTTC
CASAGQVPPYEQYF
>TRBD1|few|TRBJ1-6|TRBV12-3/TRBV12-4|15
TGTGCCAGCAGCCAATCGGGACAGGGGCATTCACCCCTCCACTTT
CASSQSGQGHSPLHF
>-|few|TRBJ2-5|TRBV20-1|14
TGCAGTGCCTGGGAGGGGGAGGAGGGAGAGACCCAGTACTTC
CSAWEGEEGETQYF
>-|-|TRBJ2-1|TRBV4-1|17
TGCGCCAGCAGCCAAGAGTGGCAGGGGGGTACGATGGAGGAGCAGTTCTTC
CASSQEWQGGTMEEQFF
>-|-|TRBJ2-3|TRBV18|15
TGTGCCAGCTCGACTCGCGGTGAGAGCACAGATACGCAGTATTTT
CASSTRGESTDTQYF
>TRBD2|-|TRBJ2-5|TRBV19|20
TGTGCCAGTAGTCCCACCGGACTAGCGGGAGGGCCCATGGAGGGAGAGACCCAGTACTTC
CASSPTGLAGGPMEGETQYF
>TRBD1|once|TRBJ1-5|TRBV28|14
TGTGCCAGCAGACCAGGGGGTGGGATAGAGCCCCAGCATTTT
CASRPGGGIEPQHF
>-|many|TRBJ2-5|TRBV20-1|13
TGCAGTGCAATCGACGCAAACCAAGAGACCCAGTACTTC
CSAIDANQETQYF
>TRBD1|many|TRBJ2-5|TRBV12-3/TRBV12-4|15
TGTGCCAGCAGCCCGATGGGACAGTTCCAAGAGACCCAGTACTTC
CASSPMGQFQETQYF
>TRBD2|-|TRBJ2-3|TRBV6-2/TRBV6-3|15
TGTGCCAGCAGTGACGGGGGGAGAGGCACAGATACGCAGTATTTT
CASSDGGRGTDTQYF
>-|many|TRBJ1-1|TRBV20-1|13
TGCAGTGCTAGAGTGGGGAGGAACACTGAAGCTTTCTTT
CSARVGRNTEAFF
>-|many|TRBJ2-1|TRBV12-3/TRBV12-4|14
TGTGCCAGCAGTTCTAGCGCCAAAGGGAGTGAGCAGTTCTTC
CASSSSAKGSEQFF
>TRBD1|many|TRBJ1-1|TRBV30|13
TGTGCCAGCCACTTGACAGGGTTCACTGAAGCTTTCTTT
CASHLTGFTEAFF
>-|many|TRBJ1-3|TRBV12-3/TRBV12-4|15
TGTGCCAGCACCCGTTGGCCGAGCGCTGGAAACACCATATATTTT
CASTRWPSAGNTIYF
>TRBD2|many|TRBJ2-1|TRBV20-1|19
TGCAGTGCTAGTAGAGCCGGCAAAACTAGCGCCTTTTTATACAATGAGCAGTTCTTC
CSASRAGKTSAFLYNEQFF
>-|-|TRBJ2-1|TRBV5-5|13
TGTGCCAGCAGCGTACAGGTTTCCAATGAGCAGTTCTTC
CASSVQVSNEQFF